This T cell receptor (beta chain) came from a study of CXCR3-negative and CXCR3-positive naive CD8 T cells. Note on this clonotype: Its antigen is not identified.

Study-wide results and limits: For naive cells, CXCR3-negative and CXCR3-positive subsets had similar TRBV-TRBJ usage; for memory cells, usage differed. More hydrophobic TRB CDR3s occurred in CXCR3-positive than in CXCR3-negative naive cells.

The libraries of TRB cDNA were prepared using 5' RACE with UMI labels. TCRdb re-called the 5' RACE reads and shows each CDR3 protein once, DNA omitted. This sample's clone table lists some 120,000 distinct CDR3 sequences. The CDR3 spans 19 residues. Germline V gene data show CDR1 as LGHDT and CDR2 as YNNKEL (reference sequence). Sorts performed in triplicate captured 300,000 or so cells each from every CD8+ T cell subset. Identification of naive CD8+ T cells rested on CD45RO-CCR7+CD27+CD95- status. The chain links TRBV3-1 to TRBJ2-2; absent DNA, TCRdb's TRBD2 call cannot be checked. The sequence derives from a human donor in good health. Some clones in this sample may be carry-over from other donors' samples. Input material: naive CXCR3+ CD8+ T cells from blood. Subset in this sample: CD45RO-CCR7+CD27+CD95- naive CD8+ T cells expressing CXCR3 (TNR3+). This chain's CDR3 is CASSQGQVLGRNFAGELFF. Drawing the rest from reference TRBV3-1 and TRBJ2-2, the complete variable domain is DTAVSQTPKYLVTQMGNDKSIKCEQNLGHDTMYWYKQDSKKFLKIMFSYNNKELIINETVPNRFSPKSPDKAHLNLHINSLELGDSAVYFCASSQGQVLGRNFAGELFFGEGSRLTVL.